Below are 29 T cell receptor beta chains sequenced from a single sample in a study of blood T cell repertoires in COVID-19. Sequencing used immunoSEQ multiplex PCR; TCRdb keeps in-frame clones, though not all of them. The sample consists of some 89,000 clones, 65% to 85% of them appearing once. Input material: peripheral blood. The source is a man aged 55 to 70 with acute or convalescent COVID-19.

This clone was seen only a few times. The CDR3 DNA reads TGTGCCAGCAGCGCCCGGGACAGGGGAACCTACAATGAGCAGTTCTTC. This codes for CASSARDRGTYNEQFF. This chain joins TRBV27 and TRBJ2-1, with 10 bases lining up with TRBD1. This CDR3 has 16 amino acids. Trimming took 6 bases from V and 2 from J; bases not matched to a gene: 7. Germline CDR1 MNHEY, CDR2 SMNVEV (reference sequence).

This CDR3 reads CASSAGDTSNTGELFF. In nucleotides, the CDR3 is TGCGCCAGCAGTGCCGGGGACACTTCGAACACCGGGGAGCTGTTTTTT. The V gene is TRBV10-1, the J gene TRBJ2-2; weak D call: TRBD1 (6 bases). From germline, CDR1 is WNHNN and CDR2 SYGVQD (reference sequence). CDR3 length equals 16 residues. V was pared by 4 bases and J by 0 bases, with 12 bases between.

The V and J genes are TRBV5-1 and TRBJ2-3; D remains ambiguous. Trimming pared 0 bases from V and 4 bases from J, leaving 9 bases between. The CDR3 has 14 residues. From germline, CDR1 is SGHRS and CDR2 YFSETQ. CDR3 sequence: CASSLDITADTQYF. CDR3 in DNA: TGCGCCAGCAGCTTGGATATTACTGCAGATACGCAGTATTTT. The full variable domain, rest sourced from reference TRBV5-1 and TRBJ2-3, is KAGVTQTPRYLIKTRGQQVTLSCSPISGHRSVSWYQQTPGQGLQFLFEYFSETQRNKGNFPGRFSGRQFSNSRSEMNVSTLELGDSALYLCASSLDITADTQYFGPGTRLTVL.

DNA of the CDR3: TGTGCCAGTAGCTATACTAGCGGGGGCTACAATGAGCAGTTCTTC. Its protein product is CASSYTSGGYNEQFF. The V and J genes are TRBV19 and TRBJ2-1; TRBD2 agrees at 11 bases. The V segment lost 6 bases and the J segment 3 bases; nucleotides outside the gene matches: 4. CDR1 and CDR2 from the germline V gene are LNHDA and SQIVND (reference sequence). This CDR3 has 15 amino acids.

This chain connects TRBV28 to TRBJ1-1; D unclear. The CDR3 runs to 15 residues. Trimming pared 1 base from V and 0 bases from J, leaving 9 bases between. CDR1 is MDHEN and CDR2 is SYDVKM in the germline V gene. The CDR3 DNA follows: TGTGCCAGCAGTTTATATCCGGGGATGAACACTGAAGCTTTCTTT. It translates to CASSLYPGMNTEAFF.

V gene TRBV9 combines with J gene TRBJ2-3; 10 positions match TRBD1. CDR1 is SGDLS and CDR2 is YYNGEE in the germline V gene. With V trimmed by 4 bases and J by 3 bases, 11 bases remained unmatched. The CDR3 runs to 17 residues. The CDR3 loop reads CASSPRQGAFTTDTQYF. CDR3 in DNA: TGTGCCAGCAGCCCTCGACAGGGGGCCTTCACTACAGATACGCAGTATTTT.

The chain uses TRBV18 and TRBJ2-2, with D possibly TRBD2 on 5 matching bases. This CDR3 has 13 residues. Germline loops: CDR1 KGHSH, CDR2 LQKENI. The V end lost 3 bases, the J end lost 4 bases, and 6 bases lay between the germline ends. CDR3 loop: CASSPEGTGELFF. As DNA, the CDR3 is TGTGCCAGCTCACCTGAGGGCACCGGGGAGCTGTTTTTT.

For the CDR3, the DNA is TGTGCCTGGAATCTGGGGCAGGGCCCAGATACGCAGTATTTT. It yields the protein CAWNLGQGPDTQYF. The chain combines TRBV30 with TRBJ2-3; TRBD1 is a possible D gene (5 bases). Per germline, CDR1 GTSNPN and CDR2 SVGIG (reference sequence). Trimming shortened V by 4 bases and J by 4 bases, and 15 bases separated the two germline ends. The CDR3 consists of 14 residues.

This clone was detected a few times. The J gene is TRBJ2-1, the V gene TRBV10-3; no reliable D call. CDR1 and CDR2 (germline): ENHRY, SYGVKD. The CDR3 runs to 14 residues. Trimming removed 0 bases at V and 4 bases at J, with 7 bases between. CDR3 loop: CAISESKAYNEQFF. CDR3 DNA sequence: TGTGCCATCAGTGAGTCGAAAGCGTACAATGAGCAGTTCTTC.

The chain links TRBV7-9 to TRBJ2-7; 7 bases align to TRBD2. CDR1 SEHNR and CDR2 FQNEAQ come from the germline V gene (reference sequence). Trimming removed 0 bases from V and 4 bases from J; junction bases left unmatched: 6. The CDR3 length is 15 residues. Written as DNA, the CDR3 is TGTGCCAGCAGCTTAGCGGGCGGGAGCGGGTACGAGCAGTACTTC. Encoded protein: CASSLAGGSGYEQYF.

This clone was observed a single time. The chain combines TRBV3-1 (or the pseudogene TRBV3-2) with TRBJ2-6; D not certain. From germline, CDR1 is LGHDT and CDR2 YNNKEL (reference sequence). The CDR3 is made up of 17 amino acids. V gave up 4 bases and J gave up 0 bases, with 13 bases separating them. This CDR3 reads CASSLRRGSSGANVLTF. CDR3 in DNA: TGTGCCAGCAGCCTGAGACGCGGTTCCTCTGGGGCCAACGTCCTGACTTTC.

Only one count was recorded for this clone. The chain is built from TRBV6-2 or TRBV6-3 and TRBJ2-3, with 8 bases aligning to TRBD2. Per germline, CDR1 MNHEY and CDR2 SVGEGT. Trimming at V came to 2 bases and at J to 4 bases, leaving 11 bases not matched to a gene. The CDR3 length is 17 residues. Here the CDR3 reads CASSYPWTSSSPDTQYF. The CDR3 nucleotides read TGTGCCAGCAGTTACCCCTGGACTAGCTCCAGTCCAGATACGCAGTATTTT.

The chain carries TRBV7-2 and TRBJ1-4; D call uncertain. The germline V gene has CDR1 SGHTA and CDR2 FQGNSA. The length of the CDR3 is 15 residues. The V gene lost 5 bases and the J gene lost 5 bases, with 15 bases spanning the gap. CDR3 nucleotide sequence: TGTGCCAGCAGCCTAGGACTCAAACCAAATGAAAAACTGTTTTTT. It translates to CASSLGLKPNEKLFF. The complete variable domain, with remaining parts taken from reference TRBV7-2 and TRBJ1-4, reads GAGVSQSPSNKVTEKGKDVELRCDPISGHTALYWYRQSLGQGLEFLIYFQGNSAPDKSGLPSDRFSAERTGGSVSTLTIQRTQQEDSAVYLCASSLGLKPNEKLFFGSGTQLSVL.

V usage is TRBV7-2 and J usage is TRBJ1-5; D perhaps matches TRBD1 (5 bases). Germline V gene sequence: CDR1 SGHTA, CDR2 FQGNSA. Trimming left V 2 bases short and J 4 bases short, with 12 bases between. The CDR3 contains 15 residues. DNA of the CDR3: TGTGCCAGCAGCTTAATGGGGCAGCTAAATCAGCCCCAGCATTTT. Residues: CASSLMGQLNQPQHF.

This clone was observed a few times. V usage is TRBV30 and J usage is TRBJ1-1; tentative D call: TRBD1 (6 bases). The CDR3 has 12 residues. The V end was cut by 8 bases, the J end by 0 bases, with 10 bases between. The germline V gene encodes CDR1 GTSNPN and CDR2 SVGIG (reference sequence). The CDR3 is CAMRTVNTEAFF. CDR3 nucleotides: TGTGCCATGAGGACAGTGAACACTGAAGCTTTCTTT.

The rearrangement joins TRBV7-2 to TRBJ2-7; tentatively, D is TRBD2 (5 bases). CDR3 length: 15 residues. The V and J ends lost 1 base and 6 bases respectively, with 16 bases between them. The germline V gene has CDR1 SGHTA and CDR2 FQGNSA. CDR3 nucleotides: TGTGCCAGCAGCTTAGTGGCGGGCCAATTAGGCGAGCAGTACTTC. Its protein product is CASSLVAGQLGEQYF.

CDR3 sequence reads: CASSIRASGGSFIDEQFF. CDR3 DNA sequence: TGTGCCAGTAGTATCCGAGCTAGCGGGGGGTCCTTCATCGATGAGCAGTTCTTC. V and J are TRBV19 and TRBJ2-1; 11 bases are shared with TRBD2. Germline V CDR1 and CDR2: LNHDA, SQIVND (reference sequence). Losses at the gene ends were 3 bases for V and 8 bases for J; bases not matched to a gene: 15. The CDR3 spans 18 residues.

The CDR3: CAWSVHRVETQYF. The CDR3 region has the DNA TGTGCCTGGAGTGTACACAGGGTGGAGACCCAGTACTTC. J is TRBJ2-5 and V is TRBV30; D perhaps matches TRBD1 (6 bases). CDR1 GTSNPN and CDR2 SVGIG come from the germline V gene (reference sequence). This CDR3 region has 13 residues. V was trimmed by 0 bases and J by 5 bases, leaving 10 bases between them.

Here the CDR3 DNA reads TGTGCCAGCAGTTTATCCCCCCCCCGGCAGCCCCAGCATTTT. Translating it yields CASSLSPPRQPQHF. The chain uses TRBV28 and TRBJ1-5; no clear D. This CDR3 spans 14 amino acids. The germline V and J ends were trimmed by 1 base and 7 bases, with 11 bases remaining between them. Per germline, CDR1 MDHEN and CDR2 SYDVKM.

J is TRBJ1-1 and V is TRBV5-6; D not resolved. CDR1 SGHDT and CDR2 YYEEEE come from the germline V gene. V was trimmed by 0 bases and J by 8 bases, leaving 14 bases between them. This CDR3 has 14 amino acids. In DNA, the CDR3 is TGTGCCAGCAGCTTGGAGTGGAACAGAGAAGAAGCTTTCTTT. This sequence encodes CASSLEWNREEAFF.

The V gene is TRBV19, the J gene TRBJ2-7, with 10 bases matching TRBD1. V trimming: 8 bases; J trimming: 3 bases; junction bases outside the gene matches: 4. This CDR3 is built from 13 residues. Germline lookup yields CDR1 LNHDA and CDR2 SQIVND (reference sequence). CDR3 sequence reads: CASGRTGGYEQYF. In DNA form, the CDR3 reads TGTGCCAGTGGGAGGACAGGGGGCTACGAGCAGTACTTC. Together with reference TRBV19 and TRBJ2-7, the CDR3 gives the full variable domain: DGGITQSPKYLFRKEGQNVTLSCEQNLNHDAMYWYRQDPGQGLRLIYYSQIVNDFQKGDIAEGYSVSREKKESFPLTVTSAQKNPTAFYLCASGRTGGYEQYFGPGTRLTVT.

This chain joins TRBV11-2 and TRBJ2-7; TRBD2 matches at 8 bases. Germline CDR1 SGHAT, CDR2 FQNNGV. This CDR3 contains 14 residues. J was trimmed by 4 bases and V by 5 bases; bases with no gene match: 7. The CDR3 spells CASSRGGIGYEQYF. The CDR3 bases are TGTGCCAGCAGCCGGGGGGGGATCGGGTACGAGCAGTACTTC.

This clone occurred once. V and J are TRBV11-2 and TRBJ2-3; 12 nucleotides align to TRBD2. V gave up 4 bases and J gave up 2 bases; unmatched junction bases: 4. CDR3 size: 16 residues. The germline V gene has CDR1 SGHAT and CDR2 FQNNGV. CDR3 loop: CASSSRTSGDTDTQYF. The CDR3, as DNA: TGTGCCAGCAGCTCAAGGACTAGCGGGGACACAGATACGCAGTATTTT.

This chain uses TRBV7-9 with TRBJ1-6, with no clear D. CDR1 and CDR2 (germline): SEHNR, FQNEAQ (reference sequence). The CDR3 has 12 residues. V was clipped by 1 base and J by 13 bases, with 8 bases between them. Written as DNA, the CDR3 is TGTGCCAGCAGCTTAGGCGATACGCCCCTCCACTTT. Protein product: CASSLGDTPLHF.

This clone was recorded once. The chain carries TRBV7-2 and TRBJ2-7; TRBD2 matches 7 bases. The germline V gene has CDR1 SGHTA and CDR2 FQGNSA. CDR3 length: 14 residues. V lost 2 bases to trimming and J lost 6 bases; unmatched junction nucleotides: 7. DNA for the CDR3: TGTGCCAGCAGCTTACAGGGAGGGACCGGCGAGCAGTACTTC. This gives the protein CASSLQGGTGEQYF. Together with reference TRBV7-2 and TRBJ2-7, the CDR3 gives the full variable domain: GAGVSQSPSNKVTEKGKDVELRCDPISGHTALYWYRQSLGQGLEFLIYFQGNSAPDKSGLPSDRFSAERTGGSVSTLTIQRTQQEDSAVYLCASSLQGGTGEQYFGPGTRLTVT.

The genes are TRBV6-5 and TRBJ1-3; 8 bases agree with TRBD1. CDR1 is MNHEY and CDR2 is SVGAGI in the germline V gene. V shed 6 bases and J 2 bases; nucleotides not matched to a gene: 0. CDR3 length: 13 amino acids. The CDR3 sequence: CASRDRAGNTIYF. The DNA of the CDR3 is TGTGCCAGCAGGGACAGGGCTGGAAACACCATATATTTT.

CDR3 bases: TGTGCCAGCAGCCTGGACAGGGGACCTTTCTTT. Its translation is CASSLDRGPFF. J is TRBJ1-1 and V is TRBV11-2, with 9 bases that match TRBD1. The V gene's germline CDR1 is SGHAT and CDR2 FQNNGV. J gave up 12 bases and V 5 bases, and 4 bases lay outside the gene matches. CDR3 length: 11 amino acids. Supplemented by reference TRBV11-2 and TRBJ1-1, the full variable domain reads EAGVAQSPRYKIIEKRQSVAFWCNPISGHATLYWYQQILGQGPKLLIQFQNNGVVDDSQLPKDRFSAERLKGVDSTLKIQPAKLEDSAVYLCASSLDRGPFFGQGTRLTVV.

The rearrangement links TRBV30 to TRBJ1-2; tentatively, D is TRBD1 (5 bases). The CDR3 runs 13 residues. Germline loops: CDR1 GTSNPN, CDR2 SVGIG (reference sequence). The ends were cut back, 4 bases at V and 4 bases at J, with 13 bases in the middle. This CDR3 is CAWNLDRLYGYTF. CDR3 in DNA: TGTGCCTGGAACCTCGACAGACTCTATGGCTACACCTTC.

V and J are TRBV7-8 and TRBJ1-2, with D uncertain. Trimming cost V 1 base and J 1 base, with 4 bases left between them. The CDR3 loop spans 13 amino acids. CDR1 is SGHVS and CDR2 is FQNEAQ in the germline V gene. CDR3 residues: CASSLDSNYGYTF. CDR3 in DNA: TGTGCCAGCAGCTTAGACAGTAACTATGGCTACACCTTC. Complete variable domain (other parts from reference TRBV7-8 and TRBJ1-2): GAGVSQSPRYKVAKRGQDVALRCDPISGHVSLFWYQQALGQGPEFLTYFQNEAQLDKSGLPSDRFFAERPEGSVSTLKIQRTQQEDSAVYLCASSLDSNYGYTFGSGTRLTVV.